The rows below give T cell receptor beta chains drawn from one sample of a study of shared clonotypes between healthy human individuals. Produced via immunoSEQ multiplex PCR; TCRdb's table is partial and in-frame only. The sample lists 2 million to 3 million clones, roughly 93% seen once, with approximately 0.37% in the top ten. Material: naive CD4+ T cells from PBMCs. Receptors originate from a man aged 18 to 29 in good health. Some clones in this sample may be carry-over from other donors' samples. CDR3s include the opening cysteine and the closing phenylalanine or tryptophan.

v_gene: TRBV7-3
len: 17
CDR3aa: CASSQNSGTGYSGELFF

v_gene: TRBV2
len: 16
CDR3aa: CASSEAKGGGNQPQHF

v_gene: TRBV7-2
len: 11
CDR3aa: CASSLMGEQYF

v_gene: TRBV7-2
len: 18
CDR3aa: CASSPRTGTLTSAYEQFF

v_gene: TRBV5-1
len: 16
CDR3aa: CASSPGTGGGGNTIYF

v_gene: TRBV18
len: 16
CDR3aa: CASSPEWTGVGEKLFF

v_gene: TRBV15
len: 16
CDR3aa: CATSRDSGGGGETQYF

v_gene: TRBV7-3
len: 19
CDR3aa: CASSRTSGRAYRSTDTQYF

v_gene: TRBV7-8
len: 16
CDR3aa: CASSRGLAGNTGELFF

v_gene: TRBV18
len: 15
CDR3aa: CASSPQWQADTEAFF

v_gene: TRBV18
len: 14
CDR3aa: CASSPGLADSEQYF

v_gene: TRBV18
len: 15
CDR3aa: CASSKPGGRTGEQYF

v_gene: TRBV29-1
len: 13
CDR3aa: CTPEQGGSYEQYF

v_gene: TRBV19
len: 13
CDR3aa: CASSIHSTYEQYF

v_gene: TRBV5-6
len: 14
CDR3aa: CASSLGRGTGELFF

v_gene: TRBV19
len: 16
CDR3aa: CASSIIRGGIADTQYF

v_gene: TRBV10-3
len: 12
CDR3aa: CAITAGSDGYTF

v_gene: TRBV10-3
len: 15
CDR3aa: CAISPASGSSYEQYF

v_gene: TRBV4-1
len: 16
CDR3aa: CASSQEGGGSNQPQHF

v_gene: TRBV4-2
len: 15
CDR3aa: CASSQPDRADSPLHF

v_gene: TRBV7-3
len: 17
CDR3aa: CASSFPGTTLGTDTQYF

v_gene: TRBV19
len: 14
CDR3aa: CASSIDRLNTEAFF

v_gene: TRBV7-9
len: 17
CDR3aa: CASSWDLGGPSTDTQYF

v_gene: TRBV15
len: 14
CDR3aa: CATSRGPREYGYTF

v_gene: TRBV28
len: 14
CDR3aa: CASSLWTGDTEAFF

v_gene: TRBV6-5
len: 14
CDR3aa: CASRAPGTGGGYTF

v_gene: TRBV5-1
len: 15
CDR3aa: CASSILAGGQETQYF

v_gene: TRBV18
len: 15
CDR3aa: CASSPGTGAGQPQHF

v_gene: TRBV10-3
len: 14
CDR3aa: CAIGRGLSGNTIYF

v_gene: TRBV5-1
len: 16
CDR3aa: CASSSGLAGVSDTQYF

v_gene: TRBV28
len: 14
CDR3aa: CASSFQGAPDTQYF